This T cell receptor beta chain derives from a study of Ad26.COV2.S vaccination and SARS-CoV-2 variants. Study overall: Ad26.COV2.S given intramuscularly, once or twice 56 days apart.

The CDR3 runs to 16 residues. Germline V gene lookup returns CDR1 MGHDK and CDR2 SYGVNS. V was pared by 5 bases and J by 0 bases, with 11 bases between. The assay was immunoSEQ multiplex PCR, and TCRdb's table has in-frame clones only and misses some. The table records more than 300,000 clones, 86% of them present only once. Treatment given: roughly 19 received Ad26.COV2.S at low or high dose, single or two shots; several received placebo; per-sample allocation not given. Sampling was done on day 63 after the first vaccine or placebo injection. This rearrangement joins TRBV25-1 to TRBJ1-6; D ambiguous. The sample here was peripheral blood, taken in a trial of Ad26.COV2.S vaccine versus placebo. This TCR derives from a person between 18 and 60 years old who received the Ad26.COV2.S COVID-19 vaccine or a placebo. In DNA form, the CDR3 reads TGTGCCAGCAGTTCAGGAAAGGGCTCCTATAATTCACCCCTCCACTTT. This codes for CASSSGKGSYNSPLHF.